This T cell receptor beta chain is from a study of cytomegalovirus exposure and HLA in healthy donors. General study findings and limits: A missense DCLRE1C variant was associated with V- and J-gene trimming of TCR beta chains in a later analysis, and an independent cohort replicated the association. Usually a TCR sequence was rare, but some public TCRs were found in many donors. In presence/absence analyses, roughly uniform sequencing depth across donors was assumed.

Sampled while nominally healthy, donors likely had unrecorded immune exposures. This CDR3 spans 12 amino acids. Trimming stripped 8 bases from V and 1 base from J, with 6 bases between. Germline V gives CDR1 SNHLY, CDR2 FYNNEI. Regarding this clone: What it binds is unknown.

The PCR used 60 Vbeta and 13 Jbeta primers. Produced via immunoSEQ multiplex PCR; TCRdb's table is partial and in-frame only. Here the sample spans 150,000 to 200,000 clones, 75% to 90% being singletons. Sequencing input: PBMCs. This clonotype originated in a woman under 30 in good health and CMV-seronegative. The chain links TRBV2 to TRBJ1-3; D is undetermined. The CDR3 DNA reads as TGTGCCAGCTATTCTTCTGGAAACACCATATATTTT. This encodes CASYSSGNTIYF.